These 3 T cell receptor beta chains share one sample of origin, sequenced in a study of cytomegalovirus exposure and HLA in healthy donors. 60 Vbeta and 13 Jbeta primers were used in PCR. Repertoires were generated with immunoSEQ multiplex PCR, while TCRdb's copy carries only in-frame clones and drops some. Altogether about 93,000 clones are present, around three fifths being singletons, with the ten largest covering around 5.6%. The sequenced sample was PBMCs. The receptor set was obtained from a boy younger than 18 in good health and CMV-seropositive.

This chain joins TRBV2 and TRBJ2-6; 7 bases fit TRBD1. The CDR3 covers 18 residues. V was clipped by 6 bases and J by 1 base; unmatched bases: 12. From germline, CDR1 is SNHLY and CDR2 FYNNEI. CDR3 DNA sequence: TGTGCCAGCAGGTTAGACAGGGCGAGTTTTTCTGGGGCCAACGTCCTGACTTTC. It yields the protein CASRLDRASFSGANVLTF.

This clone has a single count. The gene calls are TRBV2 and TRBJ2-5, with D perhaps TRBD2 (6 bases). Deletions cut 7 bases from V and 6 bases from J, with 15 bases between. The CDR3 sequence is 13 residues long. The V gene's germline CDR1 is SNHLY and CDR2 FYNNEI. CDR3 region: CASKVGGQKTQYF. CDR3 nucleotide sequence: TGTGCCAGCAAGGTGGGGGGTCAAAAGACCCAGTACTTC. Together with reference TRBV2 and TRBJ2-5, the CDR3 gives the full variable domain: EPEVTQTPSHQVTQMGQEVILRCVPISNHLYFYWYRQILGQKVEFLVSFYNNEISEKSEIFDDQFSVERPDGSNFTLKIRSTKLEDSAMYFCASKVGGQKTQYFGPGTRLLVL.

The rearrangement joins TRBV7-2 to TRBJ2-1, with a possible D match to TRBD2 (5 bases). Germline V lookup: CDR1 SGHTA, CDR2 FQGNSA. This CDR3 comprises 15 residues. V dropped 5 bases and J dropped 7 bases, with 18 bases sitting between them. CDR3 sequence: CASSTRTPEWNEQFF. The CDR3 DNA is TGTGCCAGCAGCACCCGGACTCCGGAGTGGAATGAGCAGTTCTTC.